The entry below describes one TCR beta chain. Its antigen is currently unknown. V was cut by 1 base and J by 2 bases, with 14 bases left in between. The CDR3 runs to 16 residues. In germline, CDR1 is SGHTA, CDR2 FQGNSA. Combining a sample-barcoded 5' primer with a J-beta primer mix, a second PCR ran for roughly 6 to 12 cycles. A template-switch adaptor containing 12 random nucleotides labeled each cDNA molecule. MiXCR, applied by TCRdb to the 5' RACE reads, yields one record per CDR3 protein. Of hundreds of thousands of distinct CDR3 sequences in the sample, 22% were seen once. This sample was included in a study of blood T cells in healthy people across ages. Findings of the study overall: CMV status of donors was not determined, possibly confounding expanded clonotype changes. Older age went with lower TCR beta diversity per million T cells, in a roughly linear way.

The TCR was taken from a man in his 70s in good health. The sequenced sample was blood. This chain connects TRBV7-2 to TRBJ2-5; D gene unclear. Here the CDR3 DNA reads TGTGCCAGCAGCTTAGGATTTGGCACAGCTCAAGAGACCCAGTACTTC. This encodes CASSLGFGTAQETQYF.